This paragraph reports one T cell receptor (beta chain). No antigen is known for it. Read data end 3 residues before the CDR3 end; the end is taken from the germline J gene. The same CDR3 arises from other DNA sequences in this sample as well. TCRdb keeps only in-frame clones here, not all; method: immunoSEQ multiplex PCR. The table lists fewer than 35,000 clones, with no singletons. Blood came from CVID subjects not ill and not taking immunomodulatory or immunosuppressive medication. This sample is drawn from a study of T cell clonality in common variable immunodeficiency. Study conclusions and caveats: Compared with controls, CVID subjects had fewer shared TCRbeta clones. CVID subjects showed higher TCRbeta clonality than healthy controls. The cause of increased CVID clonality remains unclear without subpopulation sequencing. In common variable immunodeficiency, TCR beta chains reportedly carried fewer deletions and N-nucleotide insertions.

The length of the CDR3 is 13 residues. The ends lost 4 bases at V and 7 bases at J; junction bases unmatched: 5. Germline V gene lookup returns CDR1 GTSNPN and CDR2 SVGIG (reference sequence). The source is a human donor with common variable immunodeficiency. The gene calls are TRBV30 and TRBJ2-4; TRBD2 matches at 9 bases. Material: peripheral blood mononuclear cells. The CDR3 sequence is CAWKSSGGNIQYF. The sequenced CDR3 bases are TGTGCCTGGAAGTCGAGCGGGGGGAACATT.